The subject of this entry is one TCR beta chain. The antigen is undetermined. The sample comes from a study of long-term antiretroviral therapy in people with HIV. Study-level results: Collection spanned 2004 to 2017; ART regimens may be less effective than current ones. An increase in diversity followed ART, yet levels stayed below transplant donor controls. Repertoire dominance by clones expanded before ART was seen at all time points.

Researchers report immunoSEQ v3.0 was run at survey level. Using immunoSEQ multiplex PCR, the repertoire was profiled, and TCRdb retains in-frame clones only, with some absent. In the table there are about 34,000 clones, around 79% of which are singletons. Trimming left V 5 bases short and J 6 bases short, with 16 bases between. The CDR3 consists of 14 residues. Germline V gives CDR1 SGHRS, CDR2 YFSETQ. Here the sequenced sample was unsorted PBMCs, taken 1.9 years after starting antiretroviral therapy. This clonotype was obtained from a man aged 18 to 30 with HIV. This sequence joins TRBV5-1 and TRBJ2-3; maybe TRBD1 (6 bases). The CDR3 region has the DNA TGCGCCAGCAGACAGGGCGCTGCCGAGGATACGCAGTATTTT. Protein sequence: CASRQGAAEDTQYF. The full variable domain, completed using reference TRBV5-1 and TRBJ2-3, is KAGVTQTPRYLIKTRGQQVTLSCSPISGHRSVSWYQQTPGQGLQFLFEYFSETQRNKGNFPGRFSGRQFSNSRSEMNVSTLELGDSALYLCASRQGAAEDTQYFGPGTRLTVL.